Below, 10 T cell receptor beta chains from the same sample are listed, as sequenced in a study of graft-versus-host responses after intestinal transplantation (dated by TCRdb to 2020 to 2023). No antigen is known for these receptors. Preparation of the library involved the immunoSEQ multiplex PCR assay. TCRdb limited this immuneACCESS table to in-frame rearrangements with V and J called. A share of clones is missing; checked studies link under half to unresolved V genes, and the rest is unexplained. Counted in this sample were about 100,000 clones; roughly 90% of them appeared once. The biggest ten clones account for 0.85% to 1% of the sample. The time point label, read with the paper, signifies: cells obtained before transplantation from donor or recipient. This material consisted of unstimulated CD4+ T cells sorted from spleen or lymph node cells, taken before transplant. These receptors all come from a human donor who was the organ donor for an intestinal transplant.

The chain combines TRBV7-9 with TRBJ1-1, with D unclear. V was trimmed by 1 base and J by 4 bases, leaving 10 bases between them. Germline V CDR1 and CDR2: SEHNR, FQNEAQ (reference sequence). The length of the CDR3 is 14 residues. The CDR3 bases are TGTGCCAGCAGCTTAGAGGGTCGGCGCACTGAAGCTTTCTTT. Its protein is CASSLEGRRTEAFF.

The CDR3 spells CASSLQGPFYEQYF. CDR3 DNA sequence: TGTGCCAGCAGTTTACAGGGTCCCTTCTACGAGCAGTACTTC. This sequence joins TRBV28 and TRBJ2-7; D is perhaps TRBD1 (5 bases). This CDR3 is 14 amino acids long. Trimming removed 2 bases at V and 3 bases at J, with 11 bases between. CDR1 MDHEN and CDR2 SYDVKM come from the germline V gene.

The CDR3 DNA reads as TGTGCCAGCAGTTTAACGGGACAGGCCTACGAGCAGTACTTC. Translated, it gives CASSLTGQAYEQYF. The V gene is TRBV28, the J gene TRBJ2-7; 8 nucleotides line up with TRBD1. The ends lost 2 bases at V and 2 bases at J; junction bases unmatched: 2. Germline V gene data show CDR1 as MDHEN and CDR2 as SYDVKM. The CDR3 has 14 residues.

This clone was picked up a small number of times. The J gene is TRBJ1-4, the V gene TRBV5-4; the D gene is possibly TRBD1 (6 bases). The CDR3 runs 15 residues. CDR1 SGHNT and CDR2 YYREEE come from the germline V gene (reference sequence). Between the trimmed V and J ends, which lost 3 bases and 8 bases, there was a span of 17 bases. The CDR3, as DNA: TGTGCCAGCAGCTATACAGGGTTGTGGGGCGAAAAACTGTTTTTT. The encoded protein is CASSYTGLWGEKLFF. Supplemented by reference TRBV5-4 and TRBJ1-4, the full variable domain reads ETGVTQSPTHLIKTRGQQVTLRCSSQSGHNTVSWYQQALGQGPQFIFQYYREEENGRGNFPPRFSGLQFPNYSSELNVNALELDDSALYLCASSYTGLWGEKLFFGSGTQLSVL.

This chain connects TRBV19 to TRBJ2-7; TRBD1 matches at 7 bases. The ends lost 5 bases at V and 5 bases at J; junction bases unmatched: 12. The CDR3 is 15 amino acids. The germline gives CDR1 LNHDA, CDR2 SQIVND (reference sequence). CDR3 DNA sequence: TGTGCCAGTAGTCCCCGGGACAGCGGCCCCGACGAGCAGTACTTC. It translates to CASSPRDSGPDEQYF. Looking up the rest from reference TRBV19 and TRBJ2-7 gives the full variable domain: DGGITQSPKYLFRKEGQNVTLSCEQNLNHDAMYWYRQDPGQGLRLIYYSQIVNDFQKGDIAEGYSVSREKKESFPLTVTSAQKNPTAFYLCASSPRDSGPDEQYFGPGTRLTVT.

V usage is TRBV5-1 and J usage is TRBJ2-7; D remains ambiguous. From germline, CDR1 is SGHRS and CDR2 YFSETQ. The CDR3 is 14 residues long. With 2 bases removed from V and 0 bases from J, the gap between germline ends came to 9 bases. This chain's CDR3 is CASSFIPSSYEQYF. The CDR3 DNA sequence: TGCGCCAGCAGCTTCATCCCGAGCTCCTACGAGCAGTACTTC. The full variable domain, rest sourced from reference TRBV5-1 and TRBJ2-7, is KAGVTQTPRYLIKTRGQQVTLSCSPISGHRSVSWYQQTPGQGLQFLFEYFSETQRNKGNFPGRFSGRQFSNSRSEMNVSTLELGDSALYLCASSFIPSSYEQYFGPGTRLTVT.

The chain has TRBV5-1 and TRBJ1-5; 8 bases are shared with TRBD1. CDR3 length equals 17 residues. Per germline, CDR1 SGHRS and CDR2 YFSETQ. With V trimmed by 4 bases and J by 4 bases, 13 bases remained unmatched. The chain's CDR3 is CASSGKPGGARNQPQHF. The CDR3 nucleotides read TGCGCCAGCAGCGGTAAACCAGGGGGCGCCAGGAATCAGCCCCAGCATTTT.

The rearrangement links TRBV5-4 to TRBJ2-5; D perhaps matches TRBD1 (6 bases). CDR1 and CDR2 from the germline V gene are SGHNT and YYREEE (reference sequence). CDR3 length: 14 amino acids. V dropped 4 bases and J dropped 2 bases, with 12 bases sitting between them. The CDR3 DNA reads TGTGCCAGCAGCCCGAAAGACAGGCAAGAGACCCAGTACTTC. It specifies CASSPKDRQETQYF.

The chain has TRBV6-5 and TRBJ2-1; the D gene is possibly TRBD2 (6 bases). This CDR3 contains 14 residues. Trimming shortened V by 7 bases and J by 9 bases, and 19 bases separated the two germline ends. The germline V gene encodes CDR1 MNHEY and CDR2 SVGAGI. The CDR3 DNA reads TGTGCCAGCACCGAGGAGCGGGCAAGTGGTGAGCAGTTCTTC. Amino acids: CASTEERASGEQFF.

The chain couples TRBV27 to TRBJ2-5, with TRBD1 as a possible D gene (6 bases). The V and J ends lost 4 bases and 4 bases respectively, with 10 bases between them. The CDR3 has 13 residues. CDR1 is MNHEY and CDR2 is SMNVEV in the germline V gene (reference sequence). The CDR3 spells CASSWGHGETQYF. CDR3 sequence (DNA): TGTGCCAGCAGTTGGGGACATGGAGAGACCCAGTACTTC.